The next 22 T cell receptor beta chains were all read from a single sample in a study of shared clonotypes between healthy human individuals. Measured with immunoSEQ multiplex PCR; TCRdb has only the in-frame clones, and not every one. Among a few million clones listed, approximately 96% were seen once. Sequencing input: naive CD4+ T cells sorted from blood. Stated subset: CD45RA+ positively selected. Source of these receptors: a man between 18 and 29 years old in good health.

CDR3 nucleotide sequence: TGTGCCATCACTGCCGGGACAGTGACTAACTATGGCTACACCTTC. Its protein is CAITAGTVTNYGYTF. The J gene is TRBJ1-2, the V gene TRBV10-3; TRBD1 matches 7 bases. Germline V gives CDR1 ENHRY, CDR2 SYGVKD. The V gene end was trimmed by 7 bases and the J gene end by 0 bases; junction bases not matched to a gene: 8. This CDR3 is built from 15 residues.

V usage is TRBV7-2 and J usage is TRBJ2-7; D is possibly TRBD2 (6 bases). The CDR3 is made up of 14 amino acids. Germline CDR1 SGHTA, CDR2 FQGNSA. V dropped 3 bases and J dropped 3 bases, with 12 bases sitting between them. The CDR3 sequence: CASSLRGIDYEQYF. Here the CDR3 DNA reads TGTGCCAGCAGCTTGCGGGGTATTGACTACGAGCAGTACTTC.

The CDR3 nucleotides read TGTGCCAGCAGCTATCATTCCTACGAGCAGTACTTC. Translating gives CASSYHSYEQYF. V usage is TRBV5-6 and J usage is TRBJ2-7, with D hard to call. V lost 3 bases and J 1 base, leaving 5 bases between the germline ends. Germline loops: CDR1 SGHDT, CDR2 YYEEEE. CDR3 length equals 12 residues.

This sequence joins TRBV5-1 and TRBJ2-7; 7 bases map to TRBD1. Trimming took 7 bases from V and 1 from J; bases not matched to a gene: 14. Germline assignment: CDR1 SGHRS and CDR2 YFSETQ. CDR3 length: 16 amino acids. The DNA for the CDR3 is TGCGCCAGCGCCCCGGCCCGGGCAGGGGGATCCTACGAGCAGTACTTC. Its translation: CASAPARAGGSYEQYF.

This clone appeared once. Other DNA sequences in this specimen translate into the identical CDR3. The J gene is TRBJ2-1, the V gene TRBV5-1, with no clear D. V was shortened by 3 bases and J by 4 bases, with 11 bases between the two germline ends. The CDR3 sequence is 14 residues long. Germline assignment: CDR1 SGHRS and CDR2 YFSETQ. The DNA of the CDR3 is TGCGCCAGCAGCTCGGGCGGACCTTACAATGAGCAGTTCTTC. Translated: CASSSGGPYNEQFF.

In DNA form, the CDR3 reads TGTGCCAGCAGCCCCACCCCCGACAGGACCATCACCGGGGAGCTGTTTTTT. It yields the protein CASSPTPDRTITGELFF. The gene calls are TRBV7-3 and TRBJ2-2; D is perhaps TRBD1 (6 bases). CDR3 length: 17 amino acids. Germline loops: CDR1 SGHTA, CDR2 FQGTGA. V lost 5 bases to trimming and J lost 4 bases, with 20 bases between them.

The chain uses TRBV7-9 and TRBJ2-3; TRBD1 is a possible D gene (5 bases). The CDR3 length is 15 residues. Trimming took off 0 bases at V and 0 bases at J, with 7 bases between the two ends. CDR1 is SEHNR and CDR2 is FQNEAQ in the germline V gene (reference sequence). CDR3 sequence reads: CASSLARTSTDTQYF. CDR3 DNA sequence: TGTGCCAGCAGCTTAGCACGGACAAGCACAGATACGCAGTATTTT.

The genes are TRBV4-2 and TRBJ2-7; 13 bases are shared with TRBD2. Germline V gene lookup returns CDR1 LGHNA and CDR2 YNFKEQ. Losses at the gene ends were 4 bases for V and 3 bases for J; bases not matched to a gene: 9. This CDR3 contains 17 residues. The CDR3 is CASSLGLAGEIIYEQYF. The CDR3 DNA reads TGTGCCAGCAGCCTCGGACTAGCGGGGGAAATTATCTACGAGCAGTACTTC.

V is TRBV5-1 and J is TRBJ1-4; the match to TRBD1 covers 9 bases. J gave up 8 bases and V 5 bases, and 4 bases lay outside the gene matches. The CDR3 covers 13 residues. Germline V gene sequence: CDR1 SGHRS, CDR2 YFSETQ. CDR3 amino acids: CASRETGGEKLFF. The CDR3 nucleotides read TGCGCCAGCAGAGAGACAGGGGGAGAAAAACTGTTTTTT.

This chain's CDR3 is CASSQDRGRNTEAFF. As DNA, the CDR3 is TGTGCCAGCAGCCAAGACAGGGGGCGCAACACTGAAGCTTTCTTT. V usage is TRBV11-2 and J usage is TRBJ1-1; 10 nucleotides line up with TRBD1. Trimming at V came to 5 bases and at J to 2 bases, leaving 5 bases not matched to a gene. In germline, CDR1 is SGHAT, CDR2 FQNNGV. The CDR3 has 15 residues.

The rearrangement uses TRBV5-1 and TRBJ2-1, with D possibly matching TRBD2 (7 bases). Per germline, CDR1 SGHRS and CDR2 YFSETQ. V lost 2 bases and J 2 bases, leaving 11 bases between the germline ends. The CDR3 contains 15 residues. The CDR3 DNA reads TGCGCCAGCAGCTTTGGGGGGGCTCCCTACAATGAGCAGTTCTTC. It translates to CASSFGGAPYNEQFF. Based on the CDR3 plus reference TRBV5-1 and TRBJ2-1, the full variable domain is KAGVTQTPRYLIKTRGQQVTLSCSPISGHRSVSWYQQTPGQGLQFLFEYFSETQRNKGNFPGRFSGRQFSNSRSEMNVSTLELGDSALYLCASSFGGAPYNEQFFGPGTRLTVL.

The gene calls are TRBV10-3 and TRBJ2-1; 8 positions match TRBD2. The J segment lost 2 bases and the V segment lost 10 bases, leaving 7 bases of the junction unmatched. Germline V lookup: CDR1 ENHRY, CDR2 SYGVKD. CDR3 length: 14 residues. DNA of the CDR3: TGTGCCAGCAGCGCGGGAGGACCCTACAATGAGCAGTTCTTC. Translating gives CASSAGGPYNEQFF.

The CDR3 sequence is CASSSVEGVNTEAFF. For the CDR3, the DNA is TGCGCCAGCAGCTCGGTAGAGGGTGTGAACACTGAAGCTTTCTTT. This chain links TRBV5-1 with TRBJ1-1, with no clear D. CDR1 is SGHRS, CDR2 YFSETQ, per germline. The CDR3 is 15 residues long. Trimming left V 3 bases short and J 0 bases short, with 12 bases between.

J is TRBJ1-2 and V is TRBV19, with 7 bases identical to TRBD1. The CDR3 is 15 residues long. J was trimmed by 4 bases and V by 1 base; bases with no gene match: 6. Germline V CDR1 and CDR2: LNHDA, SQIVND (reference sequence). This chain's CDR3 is CASSIGGTAPYGYTF. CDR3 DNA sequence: TGTGCCAGTAGTATAGGGGGGACAGCTCCCTATGGCTACACCTTC.

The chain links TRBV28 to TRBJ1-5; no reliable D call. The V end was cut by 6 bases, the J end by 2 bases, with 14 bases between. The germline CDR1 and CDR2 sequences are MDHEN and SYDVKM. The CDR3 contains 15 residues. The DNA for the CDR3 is TGTGCCAGCAGAATCGGGGATAGAGGCAATCAGCCCCAGCATTTT. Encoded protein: CASRIGDRGNQPQHF.

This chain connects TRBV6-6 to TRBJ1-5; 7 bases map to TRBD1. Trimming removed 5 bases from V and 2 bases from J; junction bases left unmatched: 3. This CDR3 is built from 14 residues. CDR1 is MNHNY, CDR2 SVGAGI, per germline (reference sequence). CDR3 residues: CASSTGDRNQPQHF. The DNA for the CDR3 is TGTGCCAGCAGTACAGGGGACCGCAATCAGCCCCAGCATTTT.

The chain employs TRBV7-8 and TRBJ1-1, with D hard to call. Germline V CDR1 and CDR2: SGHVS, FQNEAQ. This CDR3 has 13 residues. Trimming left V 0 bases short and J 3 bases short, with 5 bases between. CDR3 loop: CASSLALDTEAFF. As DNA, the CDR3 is TGTGCCAGCAGCTTAGCGCTGGACACTGAAGCTTTCTTT.

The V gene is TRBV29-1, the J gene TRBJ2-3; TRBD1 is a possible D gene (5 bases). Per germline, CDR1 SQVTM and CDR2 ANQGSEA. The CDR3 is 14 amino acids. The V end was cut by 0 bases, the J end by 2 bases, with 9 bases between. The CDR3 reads CSVEDRAPTDTQYF. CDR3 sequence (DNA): TGCAGCGTTGAAGACAGGGCCCCCACAGATACGCAGTATTTT.

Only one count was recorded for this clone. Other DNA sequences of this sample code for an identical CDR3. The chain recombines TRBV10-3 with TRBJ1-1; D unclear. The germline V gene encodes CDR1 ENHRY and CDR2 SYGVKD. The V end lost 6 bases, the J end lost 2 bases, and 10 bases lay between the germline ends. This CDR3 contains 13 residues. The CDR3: CAISPTENTEAFF. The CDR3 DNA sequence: TGTGCCATCAGCCCGACCGAAAACACTGAAGCTTTCTTT.

The CDR3 region is CASSSGGQTKGELFF. CDR3 sequence (DNA): TGTGCCAGCAGCTCAGGGGGCCAGACCAAAGGGGAGCTGTTTTTT. This chain joins TRBV7-9 and TRBJ2-2, with 8 bases that match TRBD1. The CDR3 length is 15 residues. Per the germline V gene, CDR1 is SEHNR and CDR2 is FQNEAQ (reference sequence). V was pared by 4 bases and J by 8 bases, with 9 bases of the junction left unmatched.

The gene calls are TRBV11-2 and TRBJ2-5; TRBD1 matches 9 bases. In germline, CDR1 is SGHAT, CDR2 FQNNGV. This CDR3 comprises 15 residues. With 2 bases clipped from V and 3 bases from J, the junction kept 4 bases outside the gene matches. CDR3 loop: CASSLIRDREETQYF. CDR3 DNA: TGTGCCAGCAGCTTAATCAGGGACAGGGAAGAGACCCAGTACTTC.

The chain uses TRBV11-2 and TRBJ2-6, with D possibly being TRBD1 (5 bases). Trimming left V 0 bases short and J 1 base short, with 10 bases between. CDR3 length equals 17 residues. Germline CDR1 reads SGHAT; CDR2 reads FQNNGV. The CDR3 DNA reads TGTGCCAGCAGCTTAGACAGGGTGGAGTCTGGGGCCAACGTCCTGACTTTC. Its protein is CASSLDRVESGANVLTF.